This TCR beta chain came from a study of human T cells and chemical hapten exposure. Looking at the study overall: Sensitization involved placing 2% DPC onto a 2 cm by 2 cm region of upper inner arm skin.

As for time point: patch test 1, 2 weeks after DPC sensitization. The sample's treatment: therapeutic diphenylcyclopropenone sensitization with weekly scalp DPC. Prior to each patch test being applied, blood was drawn. MiXCR, applied by TCRdb to the RACE reads, yields one record per CDR3 protein. The sample has 74,000 or so distinct CDR3 sequences; under 13% are singletons. The V gene lost 5 bases and the J gene lost 6 bases, with 15 bases spanning the gap. CDR1 and CDR2 (germline): MNHEY, SMNVEV (reference sequence). The CDR3 covers 14 residues. This specimen consisted of whole blood, obtained in connection with sensitization to the hapten diphenylcyclopropenone (DPC). This chain uses TRBV27 with TRBJ2-3, with a possible D match to TRBD2 (5 bases). The receptor was isolated from a woman in her forties or fifties with alopecia areata. Some clones in this sample may be carry-over from other donors' samples. The CDR3 DNA sequence: TGTGCCAGCAGTATAACTAGGCAACCCGATACGCAGTATTTT. The encoded protein is CASSITRQPDTQYF.